This T cell receptor beta chain is drawn from a study of OX40 agonist ivuxolimab in advanced cancers. Study at large: The dose-escalation cohort was approximately 85% male, with a mean age of around 54 years, ranging about 23 to 80.

Per germline, CDR1 SGHKS and CDR2 YYEKEE (reference sequence). Trimming cost V 0 bases and J 8 bases, with 12 bases left between them. The CDR3 loop spans 13 amino acids. Sequencing was performed with immunoSEQ multiplex PCR; in TCRdb, only in-frame clones are kept and a portion is missing. The sample contains 65,000 to 70,000 clones, roughly 82% of which appear only once. The J gene is TRBJ2-7, the V gene TRBV5-5, with a weak D call TRBD2 (5 bases). This sample comprised CD4+ or CD8+ T cells sorted from blood, obtained in a trial of the OX40 agonist ivuxolimab. The TCR sequence derives from an adult with an advanced solid tumor such as melanoma, head and neck, liver or kidney cancer. CDR3 sequence: CASSLGGSTQQYF. CDR3 nucleotide sequence: TGTGCCAGCAGCTTGGGAGGGAGCACTCAGCAGTACTTC.